Each of the 27 T cell receptor beta chains below was sequenced from the same sample in a study of shared clonotypes between healthy human individuals. The table came from immunoSEQ multiplex PCR; TCRdb's copy has only in-frame clones and leaves some out. Of roughly 680,000 clones listed, 72% are singletons. Material for sequencing was memory CD4+ T cells sorted from blood. The subset was: CD45RA-negative fraction. These receptors were obtained from a woman aged 25 to 39 in good health.

This clone was counted a single time. The chain couples TRBV28 to TRBJ1-4; D might be TRBD1 (6 bases). Per the germline V gene, CDR1 is MDHEN and CDR2 is SYDVKM. CDR3 length: 14 residues. Trimming pared 6 bases from V and 6 bases from J, leaving 14 bases between. CDR3 nucleotides: TGTGCCAGCAGGCCAGGGGATATCTATGAAAAACTGTTTTTT. Protein product: CASRPGDIYEKLFF. Full variable domain (missing parts from reference TRBV28 and TRBJ1-4): DVKVTQSSRYLVKRTGEKVFLECVQDMDHENMFWYRQDPGLGLRLIYFSYDVKMKEKGDIPEGYSVSREKKERFSLILESASTNQTSMYLCASRPGDIYEKLFFGSGTQLSVL.

This clone has a handful of counts. The chain is built from TRBV28 and TRBJ2-1; D is possibly TRBD2 (6 bases). The length of the CDR3 is 17 residues. Germline lookup yields CDR1 MDHEN and CDR2 SYDVKM. The V and J ends lost 8 bases and 7 bases respectively, with 27 bases between them. DNA for the CDR3: TGTGCCAGCGAGTCTCCTACGGGAGCGGCCCTGGCGAATGAGCAGTTCTTC. As protein: CASESPTGAALANEQFF.

The genes are TRBV18 and TRBJ1-2; 8 bases map to TRBD1. Germline loops: CDR1 KGHSH, CDR2 LQKENI. Trimming cost V 3 bases and J 5 bases; bases outside gene matches: 5. CDR3 size: 14 residues. CDR3 sequence: CASSPGQEWYGYTF. For the CDR3, the DNA is TGTGCCAGCTCACCGGGACAGGAATGGTATGGCTACACCTTC. The entire variable domain, with the rest obtained from reference TRBV18 and TRBJ1-2, is as follows: NAGVMQNPRHLVRRRGQEARLRCSPMKGHSHVYWYRQLPEEGLKFMVYLQKENIIDESGMPKERFSAEFPKEGPSILRIQQVVRGDSAAYFCASSPGQEWYGYTFGSGTRLTVV.

The gene calls are TRBV7-9 and TRBJ2-3; D is perhaps TRBD2 (6 bases). Germline V CDR1 and CDR2: SEHNR, FQNEAQ (reference sequence). This CDR3 is 13 amino acids long. V was trimmed by 8 bases and J by 0 bases, leaving 9 bases between them. CDR3 amino acids: CASLSGSTDTQYF. The CDR3 nucleotides are TGTGCCAGCTTGAGCGGGAGCACAGATACGCAGTATTTT. Drawing the rest from reference TRBV7-9 and TRBJ2-3, the complete variable domain is DTGVSQNPRHKITKRGQNVTFRCDPISEHNRLYWYRQTLGQGPEFLTYFQNEAQLEKSRLLSDRFSAERPKGSFSTLEIQRTEQGDSAMYLCASLSGSTDTQYFGPGTRLTVL.

The table lists this clone with a few counts. The chain combines TRBV7-2 with TRBJ2-7; 7 bases align to TRBD1. The CDR3 is 14 residues long. V lost 1 base and J lost 5; bases outside the gene matches: 5. Germline-derived CDR1 and CDR2 are SGHTA and FQGNSA. The CDR3: CASSLGVGGHEQYF. The CDR3 nucleotides are TGTGCCAGCAGCTTAGGGGTAGGGGGCCACGAGCAGTACTTC.

To note about this clone: Distinct nucleotide sequences in the sample also encode this CDR3. The chain recombines TRBV7-9 with TRBJ2-3, with 7 bases matching TRBD2. Germline loops: CDR1 SEHNR, CDR2 FQNEAQ (reference sequence). The V gene end was trimmed by 3 bases and the J gene end by 0 bases; junction bases not matched to a gene: 3. The CDR3 has 15 residues. The CDR3 loop is CASSFGGRSTDTQYF. In DNA form, the CDR3 reads TGTGCCAGCAGCTTTGGCGGGAGAAGCACAGATACGCAGTATTTT.

For this clone: The same CDR3 can be traced to other DNA sequences in this sample. This rearrangement joins TRBV7-9 to TRBJ2-3; possibly TRBD2 for D (6 bases). The V end lost 2 bases, the J end lost 1 base, and 10 bases lay between the germline ends. This CDR3 is 15 amino acids long. Germline V gene lookup returns CDR1 SEHNR and CDR2 FQNEAQ (reference sequence). CDR3 sequence: CASSLLGGGTDTQYF. The CDR3 DNA sequence: TGTGCCAGCAGCTTATTGGGGGGTGGCACAGATACGCAGTATTTT.

The genes are TRBV28 and TRBJ2-7; D possibly uses TRBD1 or TRBD2 (5 bases each). Trimming removed 5 bases from V and 0 bases from J, with 14 bases in between. Germline loops: CDR1 MDHEN, CDR2 SYDVKM. The length of the CDR3 is 15 residues. CDR3 in DNA: TGTGCCAGCAGTGTCCGGGACGTTCCCTCCTACGAGCAGTACTTC. Amino acid sequence: CASSVRDVPSYEQYF.

The chain carries TRBV7-2 and TRBJ1-2; 10 bases fit TRBD1. The CDR3 runs 17 residues. Losses at the gene ends were 2 bases for V and 5 bases for J; bases not matched to a gene: 11. CDR1 and CDR2 from the germline V gene are SGHTA and FQGNSA. CDR3 region: CASSLQPPGQGIYGYTF. The CDR3 DNA reads as TGTGCCAGCAGCTTACAACCGCCGGGACAGGGGATTTATGGCTACACCTTC.

This chain joins TRBV30 and TRBJ1-2, with no clear D. The CDR3 loop spans 15 amino acids. V shed 2 bases and J shed 4 bases, with 17 bases lying between them. CDR1 is GTSNPN, CDR2 SVGIG, per germline (reference sequence). The CDR3 loop is CAWSTHSTVGYGYTF. The DNA of the CDR3 is TGTGCCTGGAGTACACACTCCACTGTGGGCTATGGCTACACCTTC.

There are a few counts of this clone. The chain combines TRBV11-2 with TRBJ2-7; 8 bases line up with TRBD2. The V gene's germline CDR1 is SGHAT and CDR2 FQNNGV. Unmatched junction bases numbered 16, after V lost 4 bases and J lost 11 bases. This CDR3 has 15 residues. The CDR3 here is CASSSPGSSGRHKYF. The CDR3 bases are TGTGCCAGCAGCTCCCCTGGGAGCAGCGGGAGACATAAGTACTTC.

CDR3 amino acids: CASSQGKQPSGIYNEQFF. In DNA, the CDR3 is TGCGCCAGCAGCCAAGGAAAACAACCTAGCGGGATCTACAATGAGCAGTTCTTC. The chain joins TRBV4-1 to TRBJ2-1; 9 bases align to TRBD2. The CDR3 totals 18 residues. Germline values: CDR1 MGHRA, CDR2 YSYEKL. With 1 base clipped from V and 3 bases from J, the junction kept 10 bases outside the gene matches.

The chain recombines TRBV27 with TRBJ2-5; 8 nucleotides agree with TRBD2. V was clipped by 1 base and J by 5 bases; unmatched bases: 15. Germline V lookup: CDR1 MNHEY, CDR2 SMNVEV (reference sequence). This CDR3 region has 18 residues. CDR3 DNA sequence: TGTGCCAGCAGTTTATTGGGACTAACGGGAGGGCAGTTGGAGACCCAGTACTTC. It translates to CASSLLGLTGGQLETQYF.

The CDR3 sequence: CASSTSGASETQYF. The CDR3, as DNA: TGTGCCAGCAGCACGTCCGGGGCCTCAGAGACCCAGTACTTC. This chain joins TRBV5-4 and TRBJ2-5, with D possibly being TRBD1 or TRBD2 (5 bases each). Germline V gene sequence: CDR1 SGHNT, CDR2 YYREEE (reference sequence). Trimming left V 4 bases short and J 4 bases short, with 14 bases between. The CDR3 contains 14 residues.

V is TRBV6-6 and J is TRBJ1-4; the match to TRBD1 covers 10 bases. The CDR3 is 15 residues long. CDR1 is MNHNY and CDR2 is SVGAGI in the germline V gene (reference sequence). The junction had 6 bases not matched to a gene; V was cut back by 2 bases and J by 9 bases. CDR3 DNA sequence: TGTGCCAGCAGTTACCGGGACAGGGGCGGAAAAAAACTGTTTTTT. Protein product: CASSYRDRGGKKLFF.

The chain recombines TRBV28 with TRBJ2-1, with 10 bases matching TRBD2. CDR1 and CDR2 from the germline V gene are MDHEN and SYDVKM. The CDR3 spans 15 residues. V shed 7 bases, J shed 7 bases, and the junction held 10 bases outside the gene matches. The CDR3 loop reads CASIRTSGGRNEQFF. CDR3 sequence (DNA): TGTGCCAGCATTAGGACTAGCGGAGGTAGGAATGAGCAGTTCTTC.

This chain connects TRBV19 to TRBJ2-1; TRBD1 matches 7 bases. CDR3 length: 12 amino acids. CDR1 LNHDA and CDR2 SQIVND come from the germline V gene (reference sequence). J was trimmed by 7 bases and V by 6 bases; bases with no gene match: 3. The chain's CDR3 is CASRAGGNEQFF. Here the CDR3 DNA reads TGTGCCAGTAGGGCAGGGGGTAATGAGCAGTTCTTC.

The chain is built from TRBV29-1 and TRBJ2-5; TRBD1 is a possible D gene (5 bases). This CDR3 contains 14 residues. Between the trimmed V and J ends, which lost 4 bases and 2 bases, there was a span of 14 bases. Germline V gene lookup returns CDR1 SQVTM and CDR2 ANQGSEA. The CDR3 coding sequence is TGCAGCGTTGTCGACAGCCGAGAACAAGAGACCCAGTACTTC. This translates into CSVVDSREQETQYF.

V and J are TRBV10-2 and TRBJ1-4; D is undetermined. The CDR3 totals 16 residues. Germline V gene lookup returns CDR1 WSHSY and CDR2 SAAADI. Trimming removed 3 bases from V and 4 bases from J, with 15 bases in between. CDR3 loop: CASSDRQPNINEKLFF. CDR3 nucleotides: TGCGCCAGCAGTGACAGGCAGCCTAACATTAATGAAAAACTGTTTTTT.

V usage is TRBV10-2 and J usage is TRBJ1-4; possibly TRBD1 for D (5 bases). This CDR3 comprises 13 residues. The germline V gene has CDR1 WSHSY and CDR2 SAAADI. Trimming left V 7 bases short and J 7 bases short, with 13 bases between. The CDR3 loop reads CASTASGGEKLFF. The CDR3 DNA is TGCGCCAGCACCGCTTCGGGGGGTGAAAAACTGTTTTTT.

The chain joins TRBV5-4 to TRBJ2-5; 7 bases are shared with TRBD1. The CDR3 has 15 residues. Trimming cost V 2 bases and J 5 bases; bases outside gene matches: 9. CDR1 and CDR2 (germline): SGHNT, YYREEE (reference sequence). The CDR3 DNA sequence: TGTGCCAGCAGCTTTATAAAGGGGGCCGGGGAGACCCAGTACTTC. It translates to CASSFIKGAGETQYF.

CDR3 coding DNA: TGCAGCGTGGAGGGGGCGAGGGCCTACGAGCAGTACTTC. This gives the protein CSVEGARAYEQYF. The chain uses TRBV29-1 and TRBJ2-7; D possibly corresponds to TRBD1 (7 bases). V was shortened by 6 bases and J by 2 bases, with 14 bases between the two germline ends. CDR1 and CDR2 from the germline V gene are SQVTM and ANQGSEA. The CDR3 is 13 amino acids.

This chain links TRBV6-5 with TRBJ1-5; D gene unclear. The V gene's germline CDR1 is MNHEY and CDR2 SVGAGI. The CDR3 length is 15 residues. With 6 bases removed from V and 5 bases from J, the gap between germline ends came to 17 bases. For the CDR3, the DNA is TGTGCCAGCAGACCCCCGGGAGGGAGTGATCAGCCCCAGCATTTT. Its protein is CASRPPGGSDQPQHF.

V is TRBV19 and J is TRBJ1-3; a weak D match, TRBD1 (6 bases). CDR3 size: 13 residues. The germline V gene has CDR1 LNHDA and CDR2 SQIVND (reference sequence). Between the trimmed V and J ends, which lost 5 bases and 1 base, there was a span of 6 bases. The CDR3 protein is CASSGQSGNTIYF. The DNA of the CDR3 is TGTGCCAGTAGTGGACAGTCTGGAAACACCATATATTTT.

The chain uses TRBV27 and TRBJ2-7; D is unresolved. This CDR3 has 14 amino acids. Between the trimmed V and J ends, which lost 5 bases and 5 bases, there was a span of 16 bases. The V gene's germline CDR1 is MNHEY and CDR2 SMNVEV (reference sequence). The CDR3, as DNA: TGTGCCAGCAGTCCCAGGTCGCTGGGAAACGAGCAGTACTTC. Protein sequence: CASSPRSLGNEQYF.

The chain links TRBV6-1 to TRBJ2-4; D remains unclear. This CDR3 has 16 amino acids. V lost 1 base and J 0 bases, leaving 10 bases between the germline ends. Germline CDR1 reads MNHNS; CDR2 reads SASEGT. The CDR3 protein is CASSEGVWLAKNIQYF. The DNA for the CDR3 is TGTGCCAGCAGTGAAGGGGTCTGGCTAGCCAAAAACATTCAGTACTTC.

This clone was seen only a few times. The chain recombines TRBV15 with TRBJ2-6, with D perhaps TRBD2 (5 bases). The germline V gene encodes CDR1 LNHNV and CDR2 YYDKDF (reference sequence). V dropped 1 base and J dropped 0 bases, with 7 bases sitting between them. The length of the CDR3 is 16 residues. CDR3: CATSRVAGSGANVLTF. The CDR3 DNA reads TGTGCCACCAGCAGAGTTGCGGGCTCTGGGGCCAACGTCCTGACTTTC.